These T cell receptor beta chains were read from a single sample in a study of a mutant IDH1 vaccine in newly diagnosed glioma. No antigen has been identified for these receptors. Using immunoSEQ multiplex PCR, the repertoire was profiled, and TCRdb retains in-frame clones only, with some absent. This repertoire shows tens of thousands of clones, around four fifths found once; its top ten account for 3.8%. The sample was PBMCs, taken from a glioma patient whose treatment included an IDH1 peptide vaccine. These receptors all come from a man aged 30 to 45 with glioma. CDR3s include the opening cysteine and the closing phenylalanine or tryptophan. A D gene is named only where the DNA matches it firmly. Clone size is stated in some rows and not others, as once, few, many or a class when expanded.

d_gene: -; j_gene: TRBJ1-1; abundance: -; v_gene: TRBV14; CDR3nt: TGTGCCAGCAGCCCGGGGGCGAGGAAAGCTTTCTTT; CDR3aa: CASSPGARKAFF
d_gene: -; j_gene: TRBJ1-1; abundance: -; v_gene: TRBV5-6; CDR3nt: TGTGCCAGCAGCTTAAGGGGGACCGTAGCTTTCTTT; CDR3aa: CASSLRGTVAFF
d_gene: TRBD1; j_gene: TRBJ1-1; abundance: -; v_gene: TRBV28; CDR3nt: TGTGCCAGCAGTTTACTGACAGGGGGCGCGACTGAAGCTTTCTTT; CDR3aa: CASSLLTGGATEAFF
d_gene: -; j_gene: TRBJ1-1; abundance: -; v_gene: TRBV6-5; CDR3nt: TGTGCCAGCAGTTCATACAGGGATGGGGGCACTGAAGCTTTCTTT; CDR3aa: CASSSYRDGGTEAFF
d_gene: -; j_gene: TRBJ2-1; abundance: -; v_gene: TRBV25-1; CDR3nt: TGTGCCAGCAGTGAATACCCGGACTTACAGTTCTTC; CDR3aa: CASSEYPDLQFF
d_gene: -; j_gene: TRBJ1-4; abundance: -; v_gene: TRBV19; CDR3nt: TGTGCCAGTAGATCCTCTGGGTGGGCAGCAACTAATGAAAAACTGTTTTTT; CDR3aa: CASRSSGWAATNEKLFF
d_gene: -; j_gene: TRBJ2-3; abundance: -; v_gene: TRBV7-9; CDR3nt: TGTGCCAGCAGTTTTAGGGGGGATACGCAGTATTTT; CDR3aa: CASSFRGDTQYF
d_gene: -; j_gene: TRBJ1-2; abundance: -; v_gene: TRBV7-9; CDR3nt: TGTGCCAGCAGCTTAGAAGGATCCAACTATGGCTACACCTTC; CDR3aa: CASSLEGSNYGYTF
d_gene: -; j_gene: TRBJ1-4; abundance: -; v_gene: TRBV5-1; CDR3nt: TGCGCCAGCAGCTGGGGGACACAAACTAATGAAAAACTGTTTTTT; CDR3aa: CASSWGTQTNEKLFF
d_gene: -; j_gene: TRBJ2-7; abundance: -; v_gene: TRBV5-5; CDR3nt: TGTGCCAGCAGCTGGAACAGGGCTTCCGAGCAGTACTTC; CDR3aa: CASSWNRASEQYF
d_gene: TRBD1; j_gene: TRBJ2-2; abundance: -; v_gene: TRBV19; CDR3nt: TGTGCCAGTACGGACAGGGGGAGCACCGGGGAGCTGTTTTTT; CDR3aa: CASTDRGSTGELFF
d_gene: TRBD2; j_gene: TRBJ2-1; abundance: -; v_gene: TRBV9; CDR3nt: TGTGCCAGCAGCGTAGAGCGGGGGGGCCAGGAGCAGTTCTTC; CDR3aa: CASSVERGGQEQFF
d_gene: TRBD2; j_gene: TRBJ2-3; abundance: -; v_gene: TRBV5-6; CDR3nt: TGTGCCAGCAGCCCCAGGAGGGTAGCGGGAGGGTTGGATACGCAGTATTTT; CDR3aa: CASSPRRVAGGLDTQYF
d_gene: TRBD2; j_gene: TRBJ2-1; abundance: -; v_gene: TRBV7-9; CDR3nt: TGTGCCAGCAGCTTTTGGCTAGCGGGGGTTGTCAATGAGCAGTTCTTC; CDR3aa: CASSFWLAGVVNEQFF
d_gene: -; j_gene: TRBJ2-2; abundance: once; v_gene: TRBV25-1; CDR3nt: TGTGCCAGCAGTGAGTCCGGGGCGGGGTCCGGGGAGCTGTTTTTT; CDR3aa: CASSESGAGSGELFF
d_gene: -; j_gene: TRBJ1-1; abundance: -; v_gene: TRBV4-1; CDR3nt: TGCGCCAGCAGCCAAGATGTTGTGGGGAGAACTGAAGCTTTCTTT; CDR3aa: CASSQDVVGRTEAFF
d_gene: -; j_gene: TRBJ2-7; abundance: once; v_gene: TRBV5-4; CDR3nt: TGTGCCAGCAGCTTTACGACCCTGTTGGATACCGAGCAGTACTTC; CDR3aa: CASSFTTLLDTEQYF
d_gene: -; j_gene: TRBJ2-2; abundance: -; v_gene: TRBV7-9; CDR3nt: TGTGCCAGCAGCCTTGACAACACCGGGGAGCTGTTTTTT; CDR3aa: CASSLDNTGELFF
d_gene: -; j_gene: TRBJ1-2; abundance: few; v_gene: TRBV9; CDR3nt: TGTGCCAGCAGCGTAGGAGGGGCCGCCATGGGATATGGCTACACCTTC; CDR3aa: CASSVGGAAMGYGYTF
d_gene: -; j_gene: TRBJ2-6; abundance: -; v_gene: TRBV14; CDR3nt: TGTGCCAGCAGCCAAACCGGGTCTACATGGGCAGCGGCTGGGGCCAACGTCCTGACTTTC; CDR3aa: CASSQTGSTWAAAGANVLTF
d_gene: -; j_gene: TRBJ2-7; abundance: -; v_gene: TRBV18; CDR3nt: TGTGCCAGCTCACTTTCGGGCCTCGGGTGGGAGCAGTACTTC; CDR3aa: CASSLSGLGWEQYF
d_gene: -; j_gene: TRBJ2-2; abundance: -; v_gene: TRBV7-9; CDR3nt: TGTGCCAGCAGCCCCGAGGGGGAGCTGTTTTTT; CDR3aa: CASSPEGELFF
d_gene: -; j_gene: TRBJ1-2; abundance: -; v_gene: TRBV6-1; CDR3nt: TGTGCCAGCCCAGACCCCGGGTCCTATGGCTACACCTTC; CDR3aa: CASPDPGSYGYTF
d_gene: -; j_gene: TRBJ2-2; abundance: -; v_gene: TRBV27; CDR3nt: TGTGCCAGCACTTTTAGGGGCCTCACCGGGGAGCTGTTTTTT; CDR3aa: CASTFRGLTGELFF
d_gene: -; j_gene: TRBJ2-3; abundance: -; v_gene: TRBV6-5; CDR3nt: TGTGCCAGCACTAGATTTCAGGGCACAGATACGCAGTATTTT; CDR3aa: CASTRFQGTDTQYF
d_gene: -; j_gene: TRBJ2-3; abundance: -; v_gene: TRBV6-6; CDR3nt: TGTGCCAGCAGTTACTTGGGGGCGCATGCAGATACGCAGTATTTT; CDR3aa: CASSYLGAHADTQYF
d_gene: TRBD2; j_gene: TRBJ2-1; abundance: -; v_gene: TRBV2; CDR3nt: TGTGCCAGAGCAGGGACTAGCGGGGGCTCCTACAATGAGCAGTTCTTC; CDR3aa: CARAGTSGGSYNEQFF
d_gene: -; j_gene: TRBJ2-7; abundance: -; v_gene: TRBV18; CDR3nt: TGTGCCAGCTCACTAGGGGCAGGGGCCCCCTACGAGCAGTACTTC; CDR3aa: CASSLGAGAPYEQYF
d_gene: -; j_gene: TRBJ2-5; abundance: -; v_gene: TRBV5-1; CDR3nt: TGCGCCAGCAGCTTGGCGGGGTCCCAAGAGACCCAGTACTTC; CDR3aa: CASSLAGSQETQYF
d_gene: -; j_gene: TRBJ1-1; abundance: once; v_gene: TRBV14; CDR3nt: TGTGCCAGCAGTCCCGTGCGGGGGTCGGACACTGAAGCTTTCTTT; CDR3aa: CASSPVRGSDTEAFF
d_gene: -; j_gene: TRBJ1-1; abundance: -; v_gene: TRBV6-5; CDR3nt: TGTGCCAGCAGGGCGACGAACCCAAACACTGAAGCTTTCTTT; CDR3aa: CASRATNPNTEAFF
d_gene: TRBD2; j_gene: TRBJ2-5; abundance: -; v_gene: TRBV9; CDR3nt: TGTGCCAGCAGCGTAGGGACTAGCGGGGGGAGAGAGACCCAGTACTTC; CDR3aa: CASSVGTSGGRETQYF
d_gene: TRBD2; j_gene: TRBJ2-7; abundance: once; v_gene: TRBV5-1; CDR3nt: TGCGCCAGCAAGGCTAGCGGGGGGCTCTACGAGCAGTACTTC; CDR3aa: CASKASGGLYEQYF
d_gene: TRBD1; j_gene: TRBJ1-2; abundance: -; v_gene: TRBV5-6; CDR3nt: TGTGCCAGCAGCTCCGGACAGGTCGACCATGGCTACACCTTC; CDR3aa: CASSSGQVDHGYTF
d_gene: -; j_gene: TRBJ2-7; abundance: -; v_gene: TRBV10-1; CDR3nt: TGCGCCAGCAGTGAAGGGATTCGCTACGAGCAGTACTTC; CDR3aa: CASSEGIRYEQYF
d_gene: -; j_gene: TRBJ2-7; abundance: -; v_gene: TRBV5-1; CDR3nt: TGCGCCAGCAGCTCCTTTGACAGGACCCACGAGCAGTACTTC; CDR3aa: CASSSFDRTHEQYF
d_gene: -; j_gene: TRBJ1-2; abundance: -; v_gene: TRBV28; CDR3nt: TGTGCCAGCAGCTTTGTGGGGAATGGCTACACCTTC; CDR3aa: CASSFVGNGYTF
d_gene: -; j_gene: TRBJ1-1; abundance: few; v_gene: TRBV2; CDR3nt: TGTGCCAGCTTGGGGCTATGGGGGCTAAGGGCTTTCTTT; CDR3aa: CASLGLWGLRAFF
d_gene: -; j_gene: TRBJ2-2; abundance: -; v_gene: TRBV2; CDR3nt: TGTGCCAGCAGGAAACGTATGGAGCTGTTTTTT; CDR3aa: CASRKRMELFF
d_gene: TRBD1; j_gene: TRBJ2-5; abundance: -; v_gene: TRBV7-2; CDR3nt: TGTGCCAGCAGCGTATACAGGGGCTTCCAAGAGACCCAGTACTTC; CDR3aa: CASSVYRGFQETQYF
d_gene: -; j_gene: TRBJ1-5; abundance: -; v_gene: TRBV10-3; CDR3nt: TGTGCCATCAGTGAGCTCCCGCTCAGAAGCAATCAGCCCCAGCATTTT; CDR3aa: CAISELPLRSNQPQHF
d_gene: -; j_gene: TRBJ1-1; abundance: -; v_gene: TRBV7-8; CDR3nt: TGTGCCAGTGGTCCGGGGCTGTTGAACACTGAAGCTTTCTTT; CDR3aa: CASGPGLLNTEAFF
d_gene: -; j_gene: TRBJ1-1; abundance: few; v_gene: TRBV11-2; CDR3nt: TGTGCCAGCAGACCTTCCCAGGGTAGGACTGAAGCTTTCTTT; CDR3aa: CASRPSQGRTEAFF
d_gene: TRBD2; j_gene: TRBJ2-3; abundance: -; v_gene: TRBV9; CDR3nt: TGTGCCAGCAGCGTAAGAACTAGCGGGGACCCTACGCAGTATTTT; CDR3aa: CASSVRTSGDPTQYF